This record concerns one T cell receptor (beta chain) sequence. A much larger clone lies one base from this, so it may be a read error. What was amplified from RNA transcripts were TCR beta CDR3 regions. The TCR CDR3 first-round RT-PCR relied on the HTBI primer set. MiXCR, applied by TCRdb to the multiplex PCR reads, yields one record per CDR3 protein. The sample carries hundreds of thousands of distinct CDR3 sequences, roughly a third recorded once. Graves' hyperthyroidism is called stable when ophthalmopathy does not progress within 18 months. The sample comes from a study of T cells in Graves' hyperthyroidism and ophthalmopathy. Study-wide context: Peripheral blood was acquired at first diagnosis, ahead of any therapy whatsoever.

The germline gives CDR1 SGHVS, CDR2 FQNEAQ. The ends were cut back, 1 base at V and 0 bases at J, with 15 bases in the middle. The CDR3 consists of 17 residues. The chain employs TRBV7-8 and TRBJ2-5, with D perhaps matching TRBD2 (6 bases). Material: blood. The TCR sequence derives from a middle-aged woman with Graves' hyperthyroidism. CDR3 sequence (DNA): TGTGCCAGCAGCTTAGGGATTAGCGGAGAGTACCAAGAGACCCAGTACTTC. Amino acids: CASSLGISGEYQETQYF.